These 21 T cell receptor beta chains were sequenced from one sample in a study of regulatory dendritic cells for organ transplantation. Method: immunoSEQ multiplex PCR; TCRdb's copy keeps in-frame clones and lacks some. The sample contains 30,000 or so clones, around 80% of which appear only once. What was sequenced was naive CD4+ T cells from blood. The subset denotes: CD45RA+ naive T cells. The receptors here all came from a human donor in good health.

The gene calls are TRBV6-5 and TRBJ1-4; 7 bases map to TRBD1. CDR3 length: 13 amino acids. The V gene's germline CDR1 is MNHEY and CDR2 SVGAGI. With 9 bases clipped from V and 8 bases from J, the junction kept 9 bases outside the gene matches. The CDR3 region is CASSGGGWEKLFF. As DNA, the CDR3 is TGTGCCAGTTCAGGGGGTGGATGGGAAAAACTGTTTTTT.

This chain's CDR3 is CASSVRAGGNSPLHF. The CDR3 nucleotides read TGTGCCAGCAGCGTAAGGGCAGGGGGGAACTCACCCCTCCACTTT. The rearrangement uses TRBV9 and TRBJ1-6; 7 bases line up with TRBD1. Germline CDR1 SGDLS, CDR2 YYNGEE. The CDR3 sequence is 15 residues long. The V segment lost 1 base and the J segment 10 bases; nucleotides outside the gene matches: 8.

CDR3 sequence reads: CATTFASGGEETQYF. The DNA for the CDR3 is TGTGCCACCACCTTCGCTAGCGGGGGGGAAGAGACCCAGTACTTC. V and J are TRBV6-6 and TRBJ2-5; 12 bases agree with TRBD2. This CDR3 is 15 amino acids long. In germline, CDR1 is MNHNY, CDR2 SVGAGI (reference sequence). The V gene end was trimmed by 10 bases and the J gene end by 3 bases; junction bases not matched to a gene: 9.

The chain uses TRBV7-2 and TRBJ1-5, with D perhaps matching TRBD1 (6 bases). The CDR3 runs 13 residues. Per the germline V gene, CDR1 is SGHTA and CDR2 is FQGNSA. The V end lost 5 bases, the J end lost 6 bases, and 11 bases lay between the germline ends. DNA for the CDR3: TGTGCCAGCAGCGCTAGGGGGAGTCAGCCCCAGCATTTT. This gives the protein CASSARGSQPQHF. Complete variable domain (other parts from reference TRBV7-2 and TRBJ1-5): GAGVSQSPSNKVTEKGKDVELRCDPISGHTALYWYRQSLGQGLEFLIYFQGNSAPDKSGLPSDRFSAERTGGSVSTLTIQRTQQEDSAVYLCASSARGSQPQHFGDGTRLSIL.

The CDR3 DNA reads TGTGCCAGCTCACCTGGTGAGAGCTCCTACGAGCAGTACTTC. The encoded protein is CASSPGESSYEQYF. V is TRBV18 and J is TRBJ2-7; D not certain. V was pared by 3 bases and J by 0 bases, with 9 bases between. Germline lookup yields CDR1 KGHSH and CDR2 LQKENI. The CDR3 is 14 residues long.

The rearrangement joins TRBV6-6 to TRBJ2-3, with D tentatively TRBD2 (7 bases). This CDR3 is built from 16 residues. Germline CDR1 is MNHNY and CDR2 is SVGAGI (reference sequence). V was cut by 2 bases and J by 0 bases, with 12 bases left in between. CDR3: CASSYRRGASTDTQYF. As DNA, the CDR3 is TGTGCCAGCAGTTACAGACGGGGGGCCAGCACAGATACGCAGTATTTT.

The chain links TRBV11-2 to TRBJ2-5, with 16 bases identical to TRBD2. The CDR3 runs to 18 residues. The V gene end was trimmed by 1 base and the J gene end by 5 bases; junction bases not matched to a gene: 7. CDR1 and CDR2 from the germline V gene are SGHAT and FQNNGV. The chain's CDR3 is CASSLGGLAGGQRETQYF. The CDR3, as DNA: TGTGCCAGCAGCTTAGGGGGACTAGCGGGGGGGCAAAGGGAGACCCAGTACTTC.

This chain joins TRBV6-4 and TRBJ1-1; unclear D gene. The CDR3 has 14 residues. Looked up from germline, CDR1 is MRHNA and CDR2 is SNTAGT. V lost 6 bases, J lost 5 bases, and 16 bases lay in between. As DNA, the CDR3 is TGTGCCAGCAGCTTAACCGAGAGAGGAACTGAAGCTTTCTTT. Translated: CASSLTERGTEAFF.

The rearrangement links TRBV7-6 to TRBJ2-1; 8 positions agree with TRBD2. CDR1 and CDR2 from the germline V gene are SGHVS and FNYEAQ. With 4 bases clipped from V and 8 bases from J, the junction kept 7 bases outside the gene matches. The CDR3 is 14 residues long. The CDR3 protein is CASSWGLGRDEQFF. The CDR3 DNA sequence: TGTGCCAGCAGCTGGGGACTAGGACGCGATGAGCAGTTCTTC. The entire variable domain, with the rest obtained from reference TRBV7-6 and TRBJ2-1, is as follows: GAGVSQSPRYKVTKRGQDVALRCDPISGHVSLYWYRQALGQGPEFLTYFNYEAQQDKSGLPNDRFSAERPEGSISTLTIQRTEQRDSAMYRCASSWGLGRDEQFFGPGTRLTVL.

This chain connects TRBV6-6 to TRBJ2-7; 9 nucleotides line up with TRBD1. The CDR3 covers 14 residues. Germline V gene data show CDR1 as MNHNY and CDR2 as SVGAGI (reference sequence). The junction had 7 bases not matched to a gene; V was cut back by 5 bases and J by 5 bases. CDR3 amino acids: CASSQPGQGDEQYF. In DNA, the CDR3 is TGTGCCAGCAGTCAACCGGGACAGGGTGACGAGCAGTACTTC.

The CDR3 sequence is CASTQIRGASYNEQFF. The CDR3 DNA sequence: TGTGCCAGCACCCAGATTCGGGGGGCCTCCTACAATGAGCAGTTCTTC. The chain joins TRBV19 to TRBJ2-1; perhaps TRBD2 as D (7 bases). This CDR3 has 16 residues. Germline CDR1 reads LNHDA; CDR2 reads SQIVND (reference sequence). V lost 9 bases and J 0 bases, leaving 18 bases between the germline ends.

A few counts support this clone. CDR3: CASSPIRGEQYF. As DNA, the CDR3 is TGTGCCAGCAGTCCCATCAGGGGCGAGCAGTACTTC. The V and J genes are TRBV6-6 and TRBJ2-7; D may be TRBD1 (6 bases). V shed 5 bases and J shed 6 bases, with 11 bases lying between them. Germline CDR1 MNHNY, CDR2 SVGAGI (reference sequence). The CDR3 extends over 12 amino acids.

The chain employs TRBV5-1 and TRBJ1-6, with TRBD1 matching 9 bases. The CDR3 contains 16 residues. CDR1 SGHRS and CDR2 YFSETQ come from the germline V gene. The ends lost 3 bases at V and 10 bases at J; junction bases unmatched: 11. DNA for the CDR3: TGCGCCAGCAGCTCCGATATACAGGGGGCTGGATCACCCCTCCACTTT. It translates to CASSSDIQGAGSPLHF.

The gene calls are TRBV5-4 and TRBJ1-3; 7 nucleotides align to TRBD1. V shed 4 bases, J shed 4 bases, and the junction held 2 bases outside the gene matches. The CDR3 covers 13 residues. Germline V gene sequence: CDR1 SGHNT, CDR2 YYREEE (reference sequence). CDR3 loop: CASSEDRGNTIYF. CDR3 sequence (DNA): TGTGCCAGCAGCGAGGACAGGGGAAACACCATATATTTT.

A single count supports this clone. The chain has TRBV5-1 and TRBJ2-7; 8 positions agree with TRBD1. Germline V gene lookup returns CDR1 SGHRS and CDR2 YFSETQ. J gave up 4 bases and V 4 bases, and 4 bases lay outside the gene matches. The CDR3 is made up of 13 amino acids. The CDR3 region has the DNA TGCGCCAGCAGCCTGGGACAGGTATACGAGCAGTACTTC. Its protein product is CASSLGQVYEQYF.

V is TRBV5-1 and J is TRBJ2-2, with 11 positions matching TRBD1. This CDR3 comprises 15 residues. Germline V gives CDR1 SGHRS, CDR2 YFSETQ. J gave up 7 bases and V 3 bases, and 5 bases lay outside the gene matches. The CDR3 is CASSSRTGGGGELFF. CDR3 DNA: TGCGCCAGCAGCTCCCGGACAGGGGGCGGCGGGGAGCTGTTTTTT.

This clone occurred a few times. CDR3 sequence reads: CASSSGVGNEQFF. The CDR3 bases are TGTGCCAGCAGCTCGGGGGTGGGAAATGAGCAGTTCTTC. This sequence joins TRBV7-7 and TRBJ2-1; the D gene is possibly TRBD2 (6 bases). The CDR3 extends over 13 amino acids. Germline CDR1 reads SSHAT; CDR2 reads FNYEAQ (reference sequence). V dropped 4 bases and J dropped 7 bases, with 11 bases sitting between them.

The chain combines TRBV19 with TRBJ2-4; 7 bases line up with TRBD1. CDR1 is LNHDA and CDR2 is SQIVND in the germline V gene (reference sequence). With V trimmed by 8 bases and J by 5 bases, 12 bases remained unmatched. CDR3 length: 15 residues. CDR3 sequence reads: CASEYKGAGQNIQYF. The CDR3 coding sequence is TGTGCCAGTGAATACAAGGGGGCCGGCCAAAACATTCAGTACTTC.

The chain couples TRBV10-3 to TRBJ2-1; TRBD1 agrees at 8 bases. The ends lost 7 bases at V and 5 bases at J; junction bases unmatched: 7. Germline V gene sequence: CDR1 ENHRY, CDR2 SYGVKD. This CDR3 spans 14 amino acids. The CDR3 is CAITNGQGNNEQFF. CDR3 DNA: TGTGCCATCACTAACGGACAGGGCAACAATGAGCAGTTCTTC.

The chain couples TRBV5-1 to TRBJ2-3, with 7 nucleotides matching TRBD1. The germline gives CDR1 SGHRS, CDR2 YFSETQ. This CDR3 is built from 15 residues. V gave up 4 bases and J gave up 3 bases; unmatched junction bases: 8. CDR3 DNA: TGCGCCAGCAGCGTTACGAGGGGGCGGACAGATACGCAGTATTTT. Translation gives CASSVTRGRTDTQYF.

V is TRBV5-4 and J is TRBJ2-3; 7 bases map to TRBD1. Germline values: CDR1 SGHNT, CDR2 YYREEE (reference sequence). J was trimmed by 3 bases and V by 4 bases; bases with no gene match: 8. This CDR3 comprises 15 residues. DNA of the CDR3: TGTGCCAGCAGCCCGACCGCGACAGGGACAGATACGCAGTATTTT. It specifies CASSPTATGTDTQYF.